This T cell receptor beta chain was profiled in a study of blood T cell repertoires in COVID-19. Seattle researchers signed up patients amid active infection and tracked them longitudinally. CDR1 LNHNV and CDR2 YYDKDF come from the germline V gene (reference sequence). Trimming cost V 4 bases and J 6 bases; bases outside gene matches: 9. The CDR3 is 14 residues long. TCRdb's table, derived via immunoSEQ multiplex PCR, lists solely in-frame clones and lacks some. The table shows around 170,000 clones, with around 84% occurring only once. The gene calls are TRBV15 and TRBJ2-7; 7 bases fit TRBD2. Sequencing was done on a sample of peripheral blood. This clonotype was obtained from a man aged 55 to 70 with COVID-19, enrolled during active disease. The CDR3 bases are TGTGCCACCAGCATACGGGGGGACCAACGCGAGCAGTACTTC. It codes for CATSIRGDQREQYF.